This T cell receptor beta chain was retrieved from a study of spatial heterogeneity in lung cancer. Time point reported: blood at routine non-recurrence follow-up after resection. TCRdb passed the 5' RACE reads through MiXCR, listing each CDR3 protein once. The sample has over 35,000 distinct CDR3 sequences; roughly a tenth are singletons. This clonotype occurred a few times. The V and J ends lost 3 bases and 12 bases respectively, with 12 bases between them. Germline CDR1 and CDR2: WSHSY and SAAADI. The CDR3 is 13 residues long. The sample was PBMCs, taken at follow-up. This rearrangement joins TRBV10-2 to TRBJ1-6; D is undetermined. The TCR comes from a female donor with early-stage non-small cell lung cancer. This CDR3 reads CASSDGVWLPLHF. As DNA, the CDR3 is TGCGCCAGCAGTGACGGGGTTTGGTTACCCCTCCACTTT.